This TCR beta chain is drawn from a study of T cell responses to AZD1222 COVID-19 vaccine. Study conclusions and caveats: The span of vaccine-associated CD4 TCRs extended across spike, with dominance at 160-218 and 743-854. At baseline, just six or seven AZD1222 recipients tested seropositive. Repertoire sampling occurred only after the peak T cell response. Donors were chiefly white British, with a greater number of females, and clonal diversity was perhaps underestimated.

Method: immunoSEQ multiplex PCR; TCRdb's copy keeps in-frame clones and lacks some. The sample holds about 140,000 clones, roughly 90% seen once. As regards this clone: Antigen specificity is unknown.

The ends lost 6 bases at V and 2 bases at J; junction bases unmatched: 6. CDR1 is LNHDA, CDR2 SQIVND, per germline (reference sequence). The CDR3 loop spans 15 amino acids. The input for sequencing was peripheral blood, taken on day 0 of AZD1222 vaccination. The rearrangement links TRBV19 to TRBJ2-1, with 8 bases matching TRBD2. The sequence was collected from an adult in good health. CDR3: CASRESGGPYNEQFF. CDR3 bases: TGTGCCAGTAGGGAGAGCGGGGGCCCCTACAATGAGCAGTTCTTC.